One sample yielded the 12 T cell receptor beta chains listed below, sequenced in a study of blood T cells in healthy people across ages. PCR was performed a second time for about 7 to 12 cycles using a sample-barcoded 5' primer and a J-beta primer mix. Via MiXCR, TCRdb re-called the 5' RACE reads, giving one row per CDR3 protein. This sample has 450,000 to 700,000 distinct CDR3 sequences; 27% occur once, and the top ten carry less than 20%. Material: blood. The source of these receptors is a woman in her 70s in good health.

This clonotype has more than one count but fewer than ten. The chain recombines TRBV18 with TRBJ1-2; D is unresolved. CDR1 and CDR2 from the germline V gene are KGHSH and LQKENI. Trimming shortened V by 6 bases and J by 4 bases, and 21 bases separated the two germline ends. The CDR3 has 16 residues. The CDR3 DNA reads TGTGCCAGCTCTCTCCAGACGGCAGATACTTTCTATGGCTACACCTTC. This encodes CASSLQTADTFYGYTF. Together with reference TRBV18 and TRBJ1-2, the CDR3 gives the full variable domain: NAGVMQNPRHLVRRRGQEARLRCSPMKGHSHVYWYRQLPEEGLKFMVYLQKENIIDESGMPKERFSAEFPKEGPSILRIQQVVRGDSAAYFCASSLQTADTFYGYTFGSGTRLTVV.

In its sample, this clonotype was seen many times. The J gene is TRBJ1-2, the V gene TRBV5-1, with no clear D. Germline loops: CDR1 SGHRS, CDR2 YFSETQ. The CDR3 covers 14 residues. Trimming pared 1 base from V and 2 bases from J, leaving 9 bases between. As DNA, the CDR3 is TGCGCCAGCAGCTTGAGTGGCAGAAACTATGGCTACACCTTC. Protein: CASSLSGRNYGYTF. Full variable domain (rest looked up from reference TRBV5-1 and TRBJ1-2): KAGVTQTPRYLIKTRGQQVTLSCSPISGHRSVSWYQQTPGQGLQFLFEYFSETQRNKGNFPGRFSGRQFSNSRSEMNVSTLELGDSALYLCASSLSGRNYGYTFGSGTRLTVV.

This clonotype was found a few times. A junction boundary mismatches the germline segment, possibly from a read error. The rearrangement joins TRBV6-5 to TRBJ2-7, with 9 bases fitting TRBD2. Looked up from germline, CDR1 is MNHEY and CDR2 is SVGAGI. CDR3 size: 13 residues. The CDR3 spells CASSYHKRGDRDF. CDR3 nucleotides: TGTGCCAGCAGTTACCACAAGCGGGGGGATCGAGACTTC.

The chain has TRBV11-1 and TRBJ2-7; possibly TRBD1 for D (5 bases). Germline V CDR1 and CDR2: SGHAT, FQDESV (reference sequence). The CDR3 spans 16 residues. Trimming cost V 1 base and J 2 bases, with 15 bases left between them. The CDR3, as DNA: TGTGCCAGCAGCTTAGAGGCAGGGCCTACTCCCTACGAGCAGTACTTC. Protein product: CASSLEAGPTPYEQYF.

This clonotype was counted a few times. The J gene is TRBJ1-2, the V gene TRBV4-3; D is possibly TRBD1 (5 bases). With 0 bases removed from V and 13 bases from J, the gap between germline ends came to 18 bases. This CDR3 comprises 14 residues. The V gene's germline CDR1 is LGHNA and CDR2 YSLEER. The CDR3 nucleotides read TGCGCCAGCAGCCAAGAACTCTCGAGCCCGGGGGGCACCTTC. It codes for CASSQELSSPGGTF.

This clonotype has at least ten counts. J is TRBJ2-7 and V is TRBV29-1; D may be TRBD1 or TRBD2 (5 bases each). The CDR3 runs to 14 residues. Trimming removed 6 bases at V and 4 bases at J, with 19 bases between. Germline V CDR1 and CDR2: SQVTM, ANQGSEA. The CDR3 nucleotides are TGCAGCGTAACCCCCGGGACCGCCGGGTACGAGCAGTACTTC. This codes for CSVTPGTAGYEQYF.

The chain carries TRBV4-3 and TRBJ2-1; no clear D. The CDR3 runs 16 residues. Germline CDR1 and CDR2: LGHNA and YSLEER. V lost 3 bases to trimming and J lost 0 bases, with 12 bases between them. The CDR3 bases are TGCGCCAGCAGCCAGGTAAGGGAAAGCTCCTACAATGAGCAGTTCTTC. Translating gives CASSQVRESSYNEQFF.

Details on this clonotype: A much larger clone differs by one base, so this may be a read error. The V call is TRBV7-2, the J call TRBJ2-5, with TRBD1 identical over 7 bases. CDR1 is SGHTA and CDR2 is FQGNSA in the germline V gene. The CDR3 has 15 residues. Trimming at V came to 11 bases and at J to 3 bases, leaving 15 bases not matched to a gene. As DNA, the CDR3 is TGTGCCGGCACCTGGTACCGGGACAGAGAAGAGACCCAGTACTTC. The encoded protein is CAGTWYRDREETQYF.

This clonotype has a handful of counts. V gene TRBV15 combines with J gene TRBJ2-5; D may be TRBD2 (5 bases). The CDR3 runs to 15 residues. Germline CDR1 is LNHNV and CDR2 is YYDKDF (reference sequence). Trimming removed 1 base from V and 2 bases from J, with 11 bases in between. This CDR3 reads CATSRVLAEQETQYF. The CDR3 region has the DNA TGTGCCACCAGCAGAGTCCTAGCTGAACAAGAGACCCAGTACTTC. Drawing the rest from reference TRBV15 and TRBJ2-5, the complete variable domain is DAMVIQNPRYQVTQFGKPVTLSCSQTLNHNVMYWYQQKSSQAPKLLFHYYDKDFNNEADTPDNFQSRRPNTSFCFLDIRSPGLGDTAMYLCATSRVLAEQETQYFGPGTRLLVL.

As for this clonotype: The CDR3 ends on some other residue instead of the conserved phenylalanine or tryptophan, so this is likely a read error. The V and J genes are TRBV12-3 or TRBV12-4 and TRBJ1-2; TRBD1 might be the D (5 bases). This CDR3 has 15 residues. V lost 7 bases to trimming and J lost 6 bases, with 21 bases between them. The CDR3 DNA is TGTGCCAGCAACGCCGGCGGGGGGTTGGGTGATGGCTACACCCTC. This translates into CASNAGGGLGDGYTL.

A few counts support this clonotype. The chain couples TRBV18 to TRBJ2-3; D not certain. Germline V CDR1 and CDR2: KGHSH, LQKENI. The CDR3 sequence is 16 residues long. V lost 3 bases, J lost 0 bases, and 13 bases lay in between. DNA for the CDR3: TGTGCCAGCTCACCGGACCCCATTATAAGCACAGATACGCAGTATTTT. Translating gives CASSPDPIISTDTQYF. The full variable domain, in which reference TRBV18 and TRBJ2-3 provide the parts outside the CDR3, is NAGVMQNPRHLVRRRGQEARLRCSPMKGHSHVYWYRQLPEEGLKFMVYLQKENIIDESGMPKERFSAEFPKEGPSILRIQQVVRGDSAAYFCASSPDPIISTDTQYFGPGTRLTVL.

This clonotype was counted a few times. The rearrangement joins TRBV29-1 to TRBJ2-1; unclear D gene. Trimming took off 4 bases at V and 0 bases at J, with 7 bases between the two ends. Germline CDR1 SQVTM, CDR2 ANQGSEA. The CDR3 sequence is 13 residues long. The chain's CDR3 is CSVGQDSYNEQFF. The CDR3 DNA follows: TGCAGCGTTGGTCAGGACTCCTACAATGAGCAGTTCTTC.